This T cell receptor beta chain was identified during a study of cytomegalovirus exposure and HLA in healthy donors. This clone was picked up a small number of times. Vbeta (60) and Jbeta (13) primers were used in the PCR. The table came from immunoSEQ multiplex PCR; TCRdb's copy has only in-frame clones and leaves some out. This repertoire shows under 250,000 clones, approximately 87% found once; its top ten account for roughly 1.3%. Trimming left V 7 bases short and J 0 bases short, with 14 bases between. Germline lookup yields CDR1 SGHRS and CDR2 YFSETQ. The CDR3 spans 15 residues. The sequence was obtained from a human donor in good health. The material sequenced was PBMCs. V is TRBV5-1 and J is TRBJ1-3, with a tentative D call TRBD1 (5 bases). Written as DNA, the CDR3 is TGCGCCAGCTCCCTCGACAGTGCCTCTGGAAACACCATATATTTT. This codes for CASSLDSASGNTIYF. The full variable domain, in which reference TRBV5-1 and TRBJ1-3 provide the parts outside the CDR3, is KAGVTQTPRYLIKTRGQQVTLSCSPISGHRSVSWYQQTPGQGLQFLFEYFSETQRNKGNFPGRFSGRQFSNSRSEMNVSTLELGDSALYLCASSLDSASGNTIYFGEGSWLTVV.